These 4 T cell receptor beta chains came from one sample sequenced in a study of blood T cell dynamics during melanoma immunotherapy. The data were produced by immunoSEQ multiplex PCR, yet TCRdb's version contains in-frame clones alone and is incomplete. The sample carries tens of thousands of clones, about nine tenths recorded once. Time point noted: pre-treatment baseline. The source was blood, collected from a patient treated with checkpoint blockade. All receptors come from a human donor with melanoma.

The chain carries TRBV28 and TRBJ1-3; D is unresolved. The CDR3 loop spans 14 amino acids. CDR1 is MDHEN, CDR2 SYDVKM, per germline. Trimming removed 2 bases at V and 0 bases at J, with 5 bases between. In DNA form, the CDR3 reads TGTGCCAGCAGTTTAGACACCTCTGGAAACACCATATATTTT. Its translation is CASSLDTSGNTIYF. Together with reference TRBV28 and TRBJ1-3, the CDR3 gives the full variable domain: DVKVTQSSRYLVKRTGEKVFLECVQDMDHENMFWYRQDPGLGLRLIYFSYDVKMKEKGDIPEGYSVSREKKERFSLILESASTNQTSMYLCASSLDTSGNTIYFGEGSWLTVV.

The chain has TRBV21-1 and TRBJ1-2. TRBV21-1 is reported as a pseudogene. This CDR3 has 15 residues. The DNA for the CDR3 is TGTGCCAGCAGCAAAGAAGCGAACTCTAACTATGGCTACACCTTC. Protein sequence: CASSKEANSNYGYTF.

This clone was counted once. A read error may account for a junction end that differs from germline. CDR3 protein: CASSLASLRGASDNEQFF. Here the CDR3 DNA reads TGCGCCAGCAGCTTGGCCTCGTTGCGGGGGGCCTCCGACAATGAGCAGTTCTTC. The rearrangement uses TRBV5-1 and TRBJ2-1, with 8 bases matching TRBD2. CDR3 size: 18 residues. CDR1 SGHRS and CDR2 YFSETQ come from the germline V gene.

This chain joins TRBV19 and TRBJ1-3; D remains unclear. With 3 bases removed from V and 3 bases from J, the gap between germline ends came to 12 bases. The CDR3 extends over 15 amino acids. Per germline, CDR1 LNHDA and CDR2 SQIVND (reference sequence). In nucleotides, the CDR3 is TGTGCCAGTAGTATGCCGAGAACCAATGGAAACACCATATATTTT. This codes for CASSMPRTNGNTIYF.